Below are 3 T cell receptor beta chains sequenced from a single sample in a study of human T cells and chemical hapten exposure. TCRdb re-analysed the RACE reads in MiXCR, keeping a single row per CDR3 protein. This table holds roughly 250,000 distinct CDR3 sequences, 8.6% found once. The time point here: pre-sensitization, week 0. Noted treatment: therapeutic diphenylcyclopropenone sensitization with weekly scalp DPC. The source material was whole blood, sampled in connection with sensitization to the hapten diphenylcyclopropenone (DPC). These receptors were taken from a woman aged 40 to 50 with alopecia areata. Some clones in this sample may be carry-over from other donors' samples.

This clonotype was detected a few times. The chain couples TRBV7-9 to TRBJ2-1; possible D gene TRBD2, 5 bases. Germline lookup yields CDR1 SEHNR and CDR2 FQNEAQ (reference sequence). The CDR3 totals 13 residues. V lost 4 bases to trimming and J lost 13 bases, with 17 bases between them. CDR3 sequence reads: CASSSLREGSQFF. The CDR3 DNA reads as TGTGCCAGCAGCTCATTACGCGAGGGATCCCAGTTCTTC.

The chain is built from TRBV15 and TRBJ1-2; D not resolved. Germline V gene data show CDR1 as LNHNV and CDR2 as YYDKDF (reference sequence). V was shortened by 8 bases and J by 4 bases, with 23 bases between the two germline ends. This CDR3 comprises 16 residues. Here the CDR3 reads CATRLLDARSRYGYTF. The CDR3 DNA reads TGTGCCACCCGCCTCTTGGACGCCCGAAGCCGCTATGGCTACACCTTC.

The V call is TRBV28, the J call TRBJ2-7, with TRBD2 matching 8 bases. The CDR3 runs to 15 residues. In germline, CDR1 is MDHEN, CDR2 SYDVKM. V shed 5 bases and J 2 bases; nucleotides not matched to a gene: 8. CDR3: CASSASGTSPYEQYF. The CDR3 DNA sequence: TGTGCCAGCAGTGCAAGCGGGACTAGTCCCTACGAGCAGTACTTC.